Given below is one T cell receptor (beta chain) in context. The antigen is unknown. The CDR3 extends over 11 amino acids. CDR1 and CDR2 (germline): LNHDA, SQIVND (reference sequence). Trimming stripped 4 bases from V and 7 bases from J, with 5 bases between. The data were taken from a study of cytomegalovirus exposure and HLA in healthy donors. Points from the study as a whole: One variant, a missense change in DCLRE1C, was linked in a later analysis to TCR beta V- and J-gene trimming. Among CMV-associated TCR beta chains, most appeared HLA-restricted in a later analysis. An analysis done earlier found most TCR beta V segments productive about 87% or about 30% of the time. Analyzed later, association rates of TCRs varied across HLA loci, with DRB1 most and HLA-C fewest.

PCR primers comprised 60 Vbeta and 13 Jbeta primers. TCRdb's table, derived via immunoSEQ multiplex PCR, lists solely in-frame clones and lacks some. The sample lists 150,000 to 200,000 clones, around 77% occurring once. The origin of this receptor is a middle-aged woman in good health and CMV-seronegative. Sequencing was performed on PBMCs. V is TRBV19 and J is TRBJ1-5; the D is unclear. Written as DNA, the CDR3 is TGTGCCAGTAGTAATGGCCAGCCCCAGCATTTT. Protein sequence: CASSNGQPQHF.